The TCR beta chain under discussion was sequenced for a study of cytomegalovirus exposure and HLA in healthy donors. With 60 Vbeta and 13 Jbeta primers, the PCR was carried out. Assay: immunoSEQ multiplex PCR; the TCRdb copy retains only in-frame clones and omits some. In the table there are tens of thousands of clones, about 84% of which are singletons. V lost 3 bases, J lost 0 bases, and 11 bases lay in between. Germline lookup yields CDR1 SNHLY and CDR2 FYNNEI. This CDR3 region has 16 residues. The sequenced material came from PBMCs. The TCR comes from a male donor in good health and CMV-seronegative. V is TRBV2 and J is TRBJ1-4, with D possibly matching TRBD1 (5 bases). The CDR3 DNA follows: TGTGCCAGCAGTGAGGCGGGGCCCGCAACTAATGAAAAACTGTTTTTT. This codes for CASSEAGPATNEKLFF.